The sequence of this T cell receptor (beta chain) was determined in a study of T cells in Graves' hyperthyroidism and ophthalmopathy. Each diagnosis drew on symptoms, thyroxine, TRAb, thyroid ultrasound and orbital computed tomography findings. TCR beta CDR3 regions were amplified from RNA. The HTBI set primed first-round TCR CDR3 RT-PCR. TCRdb reprocessed the multiplex PCR reads via MiXCR and lists one record per CDR3 protein. There are around 380,000 distinct CDR3 sequences in the sample; approximately 12% occur only once, and less than 25% lies in the top ten. Germline assignment: CDR1 SQVTM and CDR2 ANQGSEA. The V end was cut by 2 bases, the J end by 6 bases, with 12 bases between. CDR3 length equals 13 residues.

Sequencing was carried out using blood. The chain joins TRBV29-1 to TRBJ2-3; D remains unclear. The receptor was isolated from a man aged 25 to 40 with Graves' hyperthyroidism that later progressed to Graves' ophthalmopathy. CDR3: CSVELGYGDTQYF. The DNA for the CDR3 is TGCAGCGTTGAATTAGGGTACGGGGATACGCAGTATTTT.